This section outlines one T cell receptor (beta chain) sequence together with its context. Its antigen is as yet unknown. Repertoires were generated with immunoSEQ multiplex PCR, while TCRdb's copy carries only in-frame clones and drops some. The sample includes some 150,000 clones, about nine tenths of them seen just once. V was cut by 3 bases and J by 2 bases, with 12 bases left in between. The CDR3 is 14 residues long. From germline, CDR1 is SGDLS and CDR2 YYNGEE. These data are taken from a study of cytomegalovirus exposure and HLA in healthy donors. General study findings and limits: In a later analysis, first-cohort TCR clusters were found to tend to co-occur in the 130 or so validation repertoires. About 150 TCR beta chains were listed as cytomegalovirus-associated. Cytomegalovirus status was reportedly diagnosed by the classifier with high sensitivity and specificity.

The donors were part of the validation cohort of more than 90 subjects. That cohort was separate from the first cohort, which comprised fewer than 800 subjects. The chain recombines TRBV9 with TRBJ2-7, with a tentative D call TRBD2 (5 bases). The sequenced sample consisted of PBMCs. This clonotype originated in a man between 18 and 29 years old in good health and CMV-seropositive. This CDR3 reads CASSGEGVTYEQYF. In DNA, the CDR3 is TGTGCCAGCAGCGGTGAGGGTGTTACCTACGAGCAGTACTTC.